A selection of T cell receptor beta chains follows, all from one sample in a study of cytomegalovirus exposure and HLA in healthy donors. TCRdb's table, derived via immunoSEQ multiplex PCR, lists solely in-frame clones and lacks some. In the table there are approximately 200,000 clones, 82% of which are singletons. The specimen sequenced was PBMCs. All receptors derive from a boy between 2 and 10 years old in good health and CMV-seronegative. CDR3s include the opening cysteine and the closing phenylalanine or tryptophan. D genes are given only for firm matches. Clone size is shown for a subset of rows, as once, few, many or a class of expanded clone.

d_gene	abundance	v_gene	j_gene	CDR3aa	CDR3nt
NA	once	TRBV6-5	TRBJ2-3	CASSAVDTQYF	TGTGCCAGCAGTGCGGTAGATACGCAGTATTTT
NA	NA	TRBV7-9	TRBJ2-1	CASSLDIVVF	TGTGCCAGCAGCTTAGATATCGTTGTCTTC
TRBD2	NA	TRBV27	TRBJ2-5	CASSSGGGRETQYF	TGTGCCAGCAGTTCGGGGGGGGGACGGGAGACCCAGTACTTC
NA	NA	TRBV7-2	TRBJ1-1	CASSLERAQNTEAFF	TGTGCCAGCAGCTTAGAGAGGGCTCAGAACACTGAAGCTTTCTTT
NA	NA	TRBV20-1	TRBJ1-2	CSASFSYGYTF	TGCAGTGCGAGCTTTTCCTATGGCTACACCTTC
NA	NA	TRBV5-5	TRBJ2-1	CASSLAMYNEQFF	TGTGCCAGCAGCTTGGCCATGTACAATGAGCAGTTCTTC
TRBD2	NA	TRBV12-5	TRBJ2-1	CASVAGGTYNEQFF	TGTGCTAGTGTGGCGGGGGGCACCTACAATGAGCAGTTCTTC
NA	NA	TRBV5-4	TRBJ1-1	CASSPQRGNGEAFF	TGTGCCAGCAGCCCCCAAAGGGGAAACGGTGAAGCTTTCTTT
NA	NA	TRBV19	TRBJ1-1	CASSRRRGKDTEAFF	TGTGCCAGTAGTAGGCGCAGGGGTAAGGACACTGAAGCTTTCTTT
NA	NA	TRBV6-6	TRBJ2-7	CASSAQGGYEQYF	TGTGCCAGCAGTGCCCAGGGGGGCTACGAGCAGTACTTC
NA	NA	TRBV7-9	TRBJ1-3	CASSLGGTRLPGIYF	TGTGCCAGCAGCTTAGGCGGGACCCGACTCCCCGGCATATATTTT
NA	NA	TRBV27	TRBJ1-2	CASTTRGGYGYTF	TGTGCCAGCACCACCCGGGGGGGGTATGGCTACACCTTC
NA	NA	TRBV18	TRBJ2-5	CASSPNGRGLLGKTQYF	TGTGCCAGCTCACCCAACGGCAGGGGCCTTCTGGGGAAGACCCAGTACTTC
TRBD2	once	TRBV2	TRBJ2-5	CASSSGGGQETQYF	TGTGCCAGCAGTTCGGGGGGGGGACAAGAGACCCAGTACTTC
NA	NA	TRBV27	TRBJ1-1	CASSLYGTEAFF	TGTGCCAGCAGTTTATACGGGACTGAAGCTTTCTTT
TRBD2	NA	TRBV4-2	TRBJ2-1	CASSQGGAGTRSLSPHNEQFF	TGTGCCAGCAGCCAGGGGGGGGCCGGGACTAGAAGTCTCTCGCCCCACAATGAGCAGTTCTTC
TRBD1	NA	TRBV7-8	TRBJ1-3	CASSYDRDGNTIYF	TGTGCCAGCAGCTACGACAGGGATGGAAACACCATATATTTT
TRBD1	NA	TRBV10-1	TRBJ1-6	CASSDPGQGCLSSYNSPLHF	TGCGCCAGCAGTGACCCCGGACAGGGTTGCCTTAGCTCCTATAATTCACCCCTCCACTTT
NA	NA	TRBV7-9	TRBJ2-7	CASTPGGRVVGSYEQYF	TGTGCCAGCACCCCCGGGGGGCGCGTGGTTGGCTCCTACGAGCAGTACTTC
TRBD1	NA	TRBV29-1	TRBJ1-1	CSVGAGQIGTEAFF	TGCAGCGTTGGGGCGGGACAGATCGGCACTGAAGCTTTCTTT
NA	once	TRBV7-2	TRBJ2-5	CASSLGSEETQYF	TGTGCCAGCAGCTTAGGGTCAGAAGAGACCCAGTACTTC
NA	NA	TRBV11-2	TRBJ2-6	CASSPRISLNSGANVLTF	TGTGCCAGCAGCCCCCGTATTTCTCTAAACTCTGGGGCCAACGTCCTGACTTTC
TRBD1	NA	TRBV5-8	TRBJ1-6	CASSRYRTGGYQSPLHF	TGTGCCAGCAGCCGTTATAGGACAGGGGGCTATCAGTCACCCCTCCACTTT
NA	NA	TRBV4-3	TRBJ2-7	CASSPNWADYEQYF	TGCGCCAGCAGCCCAAACTGGGCAGACTACGAGCAGTACTTC
NA	NA	TRBV6-1	TRBJ2-7	CASSLRIEQYF	TGTGCCAGCAGTTTGAGGATCGAGCAGTACTTC
TRBD1	NA	TRBV7-2	TRBJ1-6	CASSSWTGGRSYNSPLHF	TGTGCCAGCAGCTCTTGGACAGGGGGCAGGTCCTATAATTCACCCCTCCACTTT
NA	NA	TRBV2	TRBJ2-3	CASSTRNTQYF	TGTGCCAGCTCCACACGTAATACGCAGTATTTT
NA	NA	TRBV7-3	TRBJ2-2	CASSLNPPGAGELFF	TGTGCCAGCAGCTTAAATCCCCCCGGAGCCGGGGAGCTGTTTTTT
NA	few	TRBV14	TRBJ2-7	CASSPEVGFAYEQYF	TGTGCCAGCAGCCCCGAGGTAGGCTTCGCCTACGAGCAGTACTTC
NA	NA	TRBV29-1	TRBJ2-3	CSVETGGTDTQYF	TGCAGCGTTGAAACCGGGGGCACAGATACGCAGTATTTT
TRBD1	NA	TRBV7-9	TRBJ1-4	CASSLPRDRVFGEKLFF	TGTGCCAGCAGCTTACCCCGGGACAGGGTATTTGGAGAAAAACTGTTTTTT
NA	few	TRBV7-2	TRBJ2-7	CASSYTRGGYEQYF	TGTGCCAGCAGCTACACTAGGGGGGGCTACGAGCAGTACTTC
NA	once	TRBV18	TRBJ2-7	CASSPTSRGLYSEQYF	TGTGCCAGCTCACCCACTTCCCGGGGACTTTATTCCGAGCAGTACTTC
NA	NA	TRBV13	TRBJ2-7	CASSLQRSYEQYF	TGTGCCAGCAGCTTACAGCGGTCCTACGAGCAGTACTTC
TRBD1	NA	TRBV4-3	TRBJ2-5	CASSQVPSNRDSQETQYF	TGCGCCAGCAGCCAAGTGCCCTCCAACCGGGACAGCCAAGAGACCCAGTACTTC
NA	NA	TRBV7-9	TRBJ2-7	CASSLGGWDYEQYF	TGTGCCAGCAGCTTAGGAGGGTGGGACTACGAGCAGTACTTC